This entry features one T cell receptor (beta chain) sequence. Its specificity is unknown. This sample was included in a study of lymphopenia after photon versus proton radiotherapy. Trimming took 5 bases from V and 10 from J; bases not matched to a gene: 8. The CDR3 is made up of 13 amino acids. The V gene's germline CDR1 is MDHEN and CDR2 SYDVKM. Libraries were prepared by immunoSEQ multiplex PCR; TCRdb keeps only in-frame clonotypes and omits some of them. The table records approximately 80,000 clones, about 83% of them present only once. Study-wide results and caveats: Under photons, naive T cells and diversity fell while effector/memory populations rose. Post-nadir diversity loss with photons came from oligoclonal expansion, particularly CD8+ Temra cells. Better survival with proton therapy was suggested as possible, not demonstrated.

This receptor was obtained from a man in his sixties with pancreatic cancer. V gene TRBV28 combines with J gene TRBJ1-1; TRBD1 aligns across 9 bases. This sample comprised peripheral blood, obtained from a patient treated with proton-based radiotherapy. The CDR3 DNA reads TGTGCCAGCAGTCTAGGACAGGGGAAGGTAGCTTTCTTT. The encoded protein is CASSLGQGKVAFF.